Sequencing of this T cell receptor (beta chain) was carried out in a study of persistence of HIV-infected CD4 T cells. Whole-study results and caveats: Antigen-responding cells were enriched for degenerate expanded CDR3beta sequences.

As regards this clone: Its antigen is as yet unknown.

The immunoSEQ assay was version 4, run in survey mode. Measured with immunoSEQ multiplex PCR; TCRdb has only the in-frame clones, and not every one. The table lists over 35,000 clones, 70% to 90% of them singletons. Nonspecific anti-CD3/anti-CD28 bead stimulation represents the broad CD4+ T cell repertoire. Sorting selected CD4+ T cells upregulating both CD40 ligand and CD69. V shed 0 bases and J shed 10 bases, with 19 bases lying between them. Per germline, CDR1 LGHDT and CDR2 YNNKEL (reference sequence). The CDR3 extends over 17 amino acids. This chain uses TRBV3-1 (or the pseudogene TRBV3-2) with TRBJ1-6, with unresolved D. The clonotype originates from an adult man with HIV who was CMV-seropositive. Here the sequenced sample was CD4+ T cells sorted from PBMCs after roughly 19-hour stimulation, taken from a patient who received antiretroviral therapy. DNA of the CDR3: TGTGCCAGCAGCCAAGATCGGGTTTGGAAGGGAACATCACCCCTCCACTTT. It encodes CASSQDRVWKGTSPLHF.